This T cell receptor beta chain was captured by sequencing in a study of shared clonotypes between healthy human individuals. Repertoires were generated with immunoSEQ multiplex PCR, while TCRdb's copy carries only in-frame clones and drops some. Of a few million clones listed, more than 90% are singletons. The CDR3 length is 14 residues. Germline V gene sequence: CDR1 SGHVS, CDR2 FQNEAQ. The ends lost 4 bases at V and 7 bases at J; junction bases unmatched: 7. The V call is TRBV7-8, the J call TRBJ2-1, with TRBD1 identical over 7 bases. The sequenced material came from naive CD4+ T cells sorted from blood. Sample subset: CD45RA+ positively selected. This TCR derives from a man aged 18 to 29 in good health. The CDR3 sequence is CASSWPGGRNEQFF. CDR3 coding DNA: TGTGCCAGCAGCTGGCCAGGGGGTAGGAATGAGCAGTTCTTC. Using reference TRBV7-8 and TRBJ2-1 for the parts outside the CDR3, the full variable domain is GAGVSQSPRYKVAKRGQDVALRCDPISGHVSLFWYQQALGQGPEFLTYFQNEAQLDKSGLPSDRFFAERPEGSVSTLKIQRTQQEDSAVYLCASSWPGGRNEQFFGPGTRLTVL.